The next 8 T cell receptor beta chains were all read from a single sample in a study of memory CD4+ T cells and cytomegalovirus serostatus (dated by TCRdb to between 2018 and 2021). The library was produced with the immunoSEQ multiplex PCR assay. This is the immuneACCESS table as TCRdb keeps it, with only in-frame sequences that have V and J called. A part of the clones is gone; compared with another copy, unresolved V genes explain less than half, and the rest is unexplained. The sample data list tens of thousands of clones, and roughly 77% of these were observed just once. The top ten constitute about 2.4% of the sample. A FACSAria II was used to sort memory CD4+ T cells, defined as single viable CD3+CD4+CD8-CD45RO+ cells. Sequencing was performed on memory CD4+ T cells from blood. The receptors originated from an adult in good health and CMV-seropositive.

The J gene is TRBJ2-3, the V gene TRBV7-3, with 13 positions matching TRBD2. CDR3 length: 17 amino acids. Per the germline V gene, CDR1 is SGHTA and CDR2 is FQGTGA. V lost 8 bases and J lost 4; bases outside the gene matches: 12. CDR3 DNA sequence: TGTGCCAGCGGGCGGGGACTAGCGGGAAGGGTGGCAGATACGCAGTATTTT. This gives the protein CASGRGLAGRVADTQYF.

J is TRBJ1-1 and V is TRBV7-2, with D unclear. CDR1 is SGHTA and CDR2 is FQGNSA in the germline V gene. The CDR3 length is 15 residues. Trimming stripped 2 bases from V and 4 bases from J, with 14 bases between. The CDR3 DNA reads TGTGCCAGCAGCTTATCTGCGGGTCTTACCACTGAAGCTTTCTTT. This sequence encodes CASSLSAGLTTEAFF.

The CDR3 bases are TGTGCCACCAGCAGGAAGGGACAAGGGGGCCATCAGCCCCAGCATTTT. Its translation is CATSRKGQGGHQPQHF. This chain links TRBV15 with TRBJ1-5; 7 bases line up with TRBD1. This CDR3 is built from 16 residues. The V gene end was trimmed by 3 bases and the J gene end by 5 bases; junction bases not matched to a gene: 10. Germline CDR1 is LNHNV and CDR2 is YYDKDF (reference sequence).

This clone was picked up a small number of times. The rearrangement uses TRBV7-9 and TRBJ2-1, with 13 bases identical to TRBD2. Per germline, CDR1 SEHNR and CDR2 FQNEAQ (reference sequence). After removal of 3 bases from V and 4 bases from J, the junction contained 6 bases not matched to a gene. This CDR3 is 17 amino acids long. CDR3 residues: CASSLSLAGGQYNEQFF. Written as DNA, the CDR3 is TGTGCCAGCAGCTTGTCACTAGCGGGAGGGCAGTACAATGAGCAGTTCTTC. The variable domain in full, completed from reference TRBV7-9 and TRBJ2-1, reads DTGVSQNPRHKITKRGQNVTFRCDPISEHNRLYWYRQTLGQGPEFLTYFQNEAQLEKSRLLSDRFSAERPKGSFSTLEIQRTEQGDSAMYLCASSLSLAGGQYNEQFFGPGTRLTVL.

The CDR3 DNA reads as TGTGCCAGCAGTCTAGGCGGGGCCTCGACCTACGAGCAGTACTTC. This translates into CASSLGGASTYEQYF. This chain connects TRBV28 to TRBJ2-7, with D possibly TRBD2 on 6 matching bases. The V end lost 5 bases, the J end lost 2 bases, and 16 bases lay between the germline ends. In germline, CDR1 is MDHEN, CDR2 SYDVKM. The CDR3 consists of 15 residues.

The chain couples TRBV2 to TRBJ2-1; no clear D. The germline V gene encodes CDR1 SNHLY and CDR2 FYNNEI. V lost 2 bases and J lost 6, with 8 bases in between. The CDR3 is 13 residues long. Written as DNA, the CDR3 is TGTGCCAGCAGTGAATGGGTCAGCAATGAGCAGTTCTTC. Its translation is CASSEWVSNEQFF.

This chain links TRBV20-1 with TRBJ2-1; D is possibly TRBD1 (5 bases). CDR3 length: 11 residues. Trimming removed 5 bases from V and 12 bases from J, with 14 bases in between. CDR1 DFQATT and CDR2 SNEGSKA come from the germline V gene (reference sequence). This CDR3 is CSAHQGDLQFF. In DNA form, the CDR3 reads TGCAGTGCTCACCAGGGCGATCTGCAGTTCTTC.

On this clone itself: One end of the junction varies from germline; a read error may be responsible. This chain uses TRBV2 with TRBJ2-7; D not resolved. Germline-derived CDR1 and CDR2 are SNHLY and FYNNEI. The CDR3 length is 11 residues. CDR3 nucleotide sequence: TGTGCCAGCACACTGAGCTACGCGCAGTACTTC. This translates into CASTLSYAQYF.